A single T cell receptor (beta chain) is shown here with its context. The antigen is undetermined. The assay covered 100,000 or so TCR templates per sample. Method: immunoSEQ multiplex PCR; TCRdb's copy keeps in-frame clones and lacks some. The sample lists over 100,000 clones; around 90% were seen once. This entry belongs to a study of siplizumab effects on memory and regulatory T cells. Findings of the study overall: Proliferating Tregs from siplizumab cultures lacked functional confirmation of suppression. Naive T cells were seemingly more diverse than memory cells, and major contributions to the alloresponse seemed to be made by them.

Per germline, CDR1 LNHDA and CDR2 SQIVND (reference sequence). The CDR3 is 16 residues long. V shed 4 bases and J 4 bases; nucleotides not matched to a gene: 7. Sequencing used Tregs sorted from blood. This TCR was sampled from a human donor in good health. The chain couples TRBV19 to TRBJ2-5, with 12 bases identical to TRBD1. The CDR3 DNA is TGTGCCAGTAGTACCACCGGGACAGGGGGCGGAGAGACCCAGTACTTC. It yields the protein CASSTTGTGGGETQYF.